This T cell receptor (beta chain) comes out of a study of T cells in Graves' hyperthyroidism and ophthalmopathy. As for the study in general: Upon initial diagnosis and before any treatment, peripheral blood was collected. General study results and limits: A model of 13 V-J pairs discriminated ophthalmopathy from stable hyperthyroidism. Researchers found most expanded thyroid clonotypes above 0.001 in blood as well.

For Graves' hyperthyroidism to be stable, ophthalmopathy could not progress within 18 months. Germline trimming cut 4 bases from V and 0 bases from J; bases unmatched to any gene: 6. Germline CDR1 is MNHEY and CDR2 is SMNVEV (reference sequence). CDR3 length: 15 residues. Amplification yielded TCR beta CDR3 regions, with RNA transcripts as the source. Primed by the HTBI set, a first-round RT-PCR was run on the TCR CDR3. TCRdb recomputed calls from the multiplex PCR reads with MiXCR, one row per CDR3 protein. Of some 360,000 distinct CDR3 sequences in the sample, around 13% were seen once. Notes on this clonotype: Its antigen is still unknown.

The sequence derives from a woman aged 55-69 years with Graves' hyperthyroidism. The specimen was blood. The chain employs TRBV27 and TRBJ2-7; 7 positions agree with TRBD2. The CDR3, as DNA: TGTGCCAGCAGTTCTCTGACTAGCAGCTCCTACGAGCAGTACTTC. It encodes CASSSLTSSSYEQYF.